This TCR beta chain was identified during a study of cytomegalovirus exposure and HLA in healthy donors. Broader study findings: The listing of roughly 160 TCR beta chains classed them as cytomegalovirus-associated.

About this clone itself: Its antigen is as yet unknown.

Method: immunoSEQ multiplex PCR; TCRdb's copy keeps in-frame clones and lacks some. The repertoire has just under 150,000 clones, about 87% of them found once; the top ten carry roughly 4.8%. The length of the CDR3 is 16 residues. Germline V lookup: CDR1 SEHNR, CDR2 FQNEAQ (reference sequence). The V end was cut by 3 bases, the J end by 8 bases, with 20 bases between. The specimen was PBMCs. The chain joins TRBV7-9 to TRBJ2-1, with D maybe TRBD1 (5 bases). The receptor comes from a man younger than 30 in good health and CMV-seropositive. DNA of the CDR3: TGTGCCAGCAGCTTCAAGACAGCTATGATCGACCATGAGCAGTTCTTC. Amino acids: CASSFKTAMIDHEQFF.